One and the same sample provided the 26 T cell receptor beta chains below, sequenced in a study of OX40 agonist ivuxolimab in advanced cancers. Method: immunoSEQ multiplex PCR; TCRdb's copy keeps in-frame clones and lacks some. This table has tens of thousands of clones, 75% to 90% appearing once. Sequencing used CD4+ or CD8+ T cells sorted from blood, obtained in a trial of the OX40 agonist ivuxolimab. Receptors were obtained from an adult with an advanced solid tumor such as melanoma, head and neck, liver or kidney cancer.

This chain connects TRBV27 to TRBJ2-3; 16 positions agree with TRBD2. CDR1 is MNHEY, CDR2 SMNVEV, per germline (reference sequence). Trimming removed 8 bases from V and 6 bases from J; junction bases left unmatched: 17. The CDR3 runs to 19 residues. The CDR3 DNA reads TGTGCCAGCGGACTGGGGGGGACTAGCGGGAGGGCCTCGGAGGATACGCAGTATTTT. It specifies CASGLGGTSGRASEDTQYF.

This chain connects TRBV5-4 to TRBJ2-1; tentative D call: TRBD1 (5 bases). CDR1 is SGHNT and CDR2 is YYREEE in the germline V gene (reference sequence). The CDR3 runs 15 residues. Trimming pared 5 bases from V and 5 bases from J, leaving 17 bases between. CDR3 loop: CASRLDSIGHNEQFF. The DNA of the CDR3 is TGTGCCAGCAGGCTAGACAGCATCGGACACAATGAGCAGTTCTTC.

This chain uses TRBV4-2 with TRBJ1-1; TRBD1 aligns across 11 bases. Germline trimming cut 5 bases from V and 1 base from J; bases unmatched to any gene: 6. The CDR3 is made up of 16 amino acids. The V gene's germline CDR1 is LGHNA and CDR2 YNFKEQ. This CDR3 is CASSFGTGGKNTEAFF. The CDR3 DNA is TGTGCCAGCAGCTTTGGGACAGGGGGAAAGAACACTGAAGCTTTCTTT.

CDR3 sequence reads: CASSPRFWLVDTQYF. The CDR3, as DNA: TGCGCCAGCAGCCCCAGATTCTGGTTGGTTGATACGCAGTATTTT. V usage is TRBV4-1 and J usage is TRBJ2-3, with D unresolved. The germline V and J ends were trimmed by 4 bases and 6 bases, with 17 bases remaining between them. The germline V gene encodes CDR1 MGHRA and CDR2 YSYEKL. This CDR3 spans 15 amino acids.

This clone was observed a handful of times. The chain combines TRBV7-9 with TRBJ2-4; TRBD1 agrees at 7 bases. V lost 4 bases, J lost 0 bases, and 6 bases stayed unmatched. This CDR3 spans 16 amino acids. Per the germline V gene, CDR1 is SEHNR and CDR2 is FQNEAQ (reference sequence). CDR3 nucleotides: TGTGCCAGCAGCTCCACAGGGGTCGTAGCCAAAAACATTCAGTACTTC. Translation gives CASSSTGVVAKNIQYF. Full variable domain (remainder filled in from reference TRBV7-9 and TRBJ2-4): DTGVSQNPRHKITKRGQNVTFRCDPISEHNRLYWYRQTLGQGPEFLTYFQNEAQLEKSRLLSDRFSAERPKGSFSTLEIQRTEQGDSAMYLCASSSTGVVAKNIQYFGAGTRLSVL.

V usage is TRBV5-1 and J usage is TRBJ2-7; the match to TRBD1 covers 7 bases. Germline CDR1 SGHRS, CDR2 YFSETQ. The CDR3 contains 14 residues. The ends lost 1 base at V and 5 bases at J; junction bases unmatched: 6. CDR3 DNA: TGCGCCAGCAGCTTGCATCCGGGGACAGACGAGCAGTACTTC. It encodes CASSLHPGTDEQYF.

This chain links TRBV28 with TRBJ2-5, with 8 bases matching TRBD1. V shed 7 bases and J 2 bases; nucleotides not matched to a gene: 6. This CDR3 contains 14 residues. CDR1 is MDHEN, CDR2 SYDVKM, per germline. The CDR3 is CASTTDREQETQYF. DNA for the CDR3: TGTGCCAGCACCACGGACAGGGAGCAAGAGACCCAGTACTTC.

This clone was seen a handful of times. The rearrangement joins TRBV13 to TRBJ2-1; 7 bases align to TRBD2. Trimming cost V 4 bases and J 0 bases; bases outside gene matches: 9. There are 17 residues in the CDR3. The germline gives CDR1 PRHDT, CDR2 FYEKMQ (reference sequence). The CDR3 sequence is CASSSRLALRSYNEQFF. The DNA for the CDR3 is TGTGCCAGCAGCTCCCGACTAGCTCTACGCTCCTACAATGAGCAGTTCTTC.

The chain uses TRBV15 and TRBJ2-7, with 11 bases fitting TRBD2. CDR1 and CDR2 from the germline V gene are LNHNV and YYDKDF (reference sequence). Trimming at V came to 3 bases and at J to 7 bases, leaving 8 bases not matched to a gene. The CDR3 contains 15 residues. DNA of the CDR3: TGTGCCACCAGCAGGGAACTAGCGGGGGCTGGGGAGCAGTACTTC. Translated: CATSRELAGAGEQYF.

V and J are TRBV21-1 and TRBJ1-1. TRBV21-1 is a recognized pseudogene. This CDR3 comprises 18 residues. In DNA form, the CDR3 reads TGTGCCAGCAGCAAATCGCGGAGCCATGAGCGGGGGTCGGCTGAAGCTTTCTTT. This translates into CASSKSRSHERGSAEAFF.

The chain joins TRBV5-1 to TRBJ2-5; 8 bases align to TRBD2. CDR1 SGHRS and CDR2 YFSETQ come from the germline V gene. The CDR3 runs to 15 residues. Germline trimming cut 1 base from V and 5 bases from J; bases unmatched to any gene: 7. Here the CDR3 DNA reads TGCGCCAGCAGCTTGTTTAGACTAGCGACGGAGACCCAGTACTTC. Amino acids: CASSLFRLATETQYF.

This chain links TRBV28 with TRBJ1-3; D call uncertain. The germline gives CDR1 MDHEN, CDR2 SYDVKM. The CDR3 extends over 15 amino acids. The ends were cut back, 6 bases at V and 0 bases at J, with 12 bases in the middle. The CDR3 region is CASRTQRSSGNTIYF. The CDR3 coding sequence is TGTGCCAGCAGGACTCAAAGGAGCTCTGGAAACACCATATATTTT.

Here the CDR3 reads CASSIATGRAFF. CDR3 nucleotides: TGTGCCAGTAGTATAGCAACAGGGAGAGCTTTCTTT. The chain employs TRBV19 and TRBJ1-1; possible D gene TRBD1, 6 bases. The CDR3 is made up of 12 amino acids. V was cut by 1 base and J by 10 bases, with 10 bases left in between. Germline CDR1 is LNHDA and CDR2 is SQIVND (reference sequence).

CDR3 nucleotide sequence: TGTGCCAGCAGCCCCGAGCCGGGTCACTACGAGCAGTACTTC. Its translation is CASSPEPGHYEQYF. The V and J genes are TRBV9 and TRBJ2-7; D is unresolved. Trimming took 4 bases from V and 3 from J, leaving 14 bases between them. Germline V CDR1 and CDR2: SGDLS, YYNGEE. The CDR3 runs to 14 residues. Drawing the rest from reference TRBV9 and TRBJ2-7, the complete variable domain is DSGVTQTPKHLITATGQRVTLRCSPRSGDLSVYWYQQSLDQGLQFLIQYYNGEERAKGNILERFSAQQFPDLHSELNLSSLELGDSALYFCASSPEPGHYEQYFGPGTRLTVT.

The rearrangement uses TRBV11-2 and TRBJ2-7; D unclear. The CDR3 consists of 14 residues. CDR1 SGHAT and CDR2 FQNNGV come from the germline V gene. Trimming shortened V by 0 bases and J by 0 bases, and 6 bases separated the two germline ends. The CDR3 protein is CASSLDPGSYEQYF. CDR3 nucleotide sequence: TGTGCCAGCAGCTTAGATCCAGGCTCCTACGAGCAGTACTTC. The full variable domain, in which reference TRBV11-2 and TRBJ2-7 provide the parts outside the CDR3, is EAGVAQSPRYKIIEKRQSVAFWCNPISGHATLYWYQQILGQGPKLLIQFQNNGVVDDSQLPKDRFSAERLKGVDSTLKIQPAKLEDSAVYLCASSLDPGSYEQYFGPGTRLTVT.

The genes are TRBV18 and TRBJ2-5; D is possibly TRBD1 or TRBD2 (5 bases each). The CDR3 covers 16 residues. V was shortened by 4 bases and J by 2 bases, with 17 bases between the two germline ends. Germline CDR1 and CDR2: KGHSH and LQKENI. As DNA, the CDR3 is TGTGCCAGCTCACGCTTGGGACCTTCGCCGCAAGAGACCCAGTACTTC. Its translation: CASSRLGPSPQETQYF.

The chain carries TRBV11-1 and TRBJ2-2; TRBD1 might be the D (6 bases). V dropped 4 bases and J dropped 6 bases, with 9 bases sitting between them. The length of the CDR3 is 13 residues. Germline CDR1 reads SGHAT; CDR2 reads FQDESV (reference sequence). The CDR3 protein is CASSSTGAGELFF. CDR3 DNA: TGTGCCAGCAGCTCGACAGGAGCCGGGGAGCTGTTTTTT.

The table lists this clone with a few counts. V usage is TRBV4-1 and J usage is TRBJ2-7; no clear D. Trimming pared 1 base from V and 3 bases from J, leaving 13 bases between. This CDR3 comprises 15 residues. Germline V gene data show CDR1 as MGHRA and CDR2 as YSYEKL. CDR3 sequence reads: CASSQAPVSGYEQYF. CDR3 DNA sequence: TGCGCCAGCAGCCAAGCTCCCGTTAGTGGCTACGAGCAGTACTTC.

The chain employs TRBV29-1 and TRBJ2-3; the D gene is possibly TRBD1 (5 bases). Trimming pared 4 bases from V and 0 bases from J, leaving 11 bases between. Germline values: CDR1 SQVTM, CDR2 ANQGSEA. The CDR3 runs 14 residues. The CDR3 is CSVARRTSTDTQYF. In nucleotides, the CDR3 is TGCAGCGTTGCCAGGCGGACAAGCACAGATACGCAGTATTTT.

The CDR3 protein is CATSRETGGRSGGYTF. CDR3 bases: TGTGCCACCAGCAGGGAAACTGGGGGGCGATCAGGTGGCTACACCTTC. The J gene is TRBJ1-2, the V gene TRBV15, with D maybe TRBD1 (6 bases). In germline, CDR1 is LNHNV, CDR2 YYDKDF (reference sequence). The CDR3 covers 16 residues. The V end lost 3 bases, the J end lost 7 bases, and 21 bases lay between the germline ends.

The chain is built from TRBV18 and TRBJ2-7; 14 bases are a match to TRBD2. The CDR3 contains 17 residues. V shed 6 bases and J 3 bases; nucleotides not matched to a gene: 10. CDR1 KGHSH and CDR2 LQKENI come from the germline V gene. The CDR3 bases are TGTGCCAGCTCGTTTGGGACTAGCGGGGGCTCGGGCTACGAGCAGTACTTC. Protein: CASSFGTSGGSGYEQYF.

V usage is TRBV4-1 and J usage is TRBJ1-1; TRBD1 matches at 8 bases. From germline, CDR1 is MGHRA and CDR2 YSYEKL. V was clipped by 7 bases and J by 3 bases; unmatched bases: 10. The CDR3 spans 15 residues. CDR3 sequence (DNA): TGCGCCAGCACTCCAGGGGGCGCATACGACACTGAAGCTTTCTTT. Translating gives CASTPGGAYDTEAFF.

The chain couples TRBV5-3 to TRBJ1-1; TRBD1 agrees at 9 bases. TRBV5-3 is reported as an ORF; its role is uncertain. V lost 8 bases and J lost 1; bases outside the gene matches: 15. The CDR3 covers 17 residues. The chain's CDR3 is CASSGPGTGPRNTEAFF. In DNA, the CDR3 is TGTGCCAGTTCAGGCCCCGGGACAGGGCCTCGGAACACTGAAGCTTTCTTT.

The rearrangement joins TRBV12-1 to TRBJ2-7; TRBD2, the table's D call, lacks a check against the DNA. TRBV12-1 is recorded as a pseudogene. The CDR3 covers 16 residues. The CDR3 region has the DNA TGTGCCAGCAGCTCTGACCTGGGACTAGCGGGGGGTGGCAAGTACTTC. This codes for CASSSDLGLAGGGKYF.

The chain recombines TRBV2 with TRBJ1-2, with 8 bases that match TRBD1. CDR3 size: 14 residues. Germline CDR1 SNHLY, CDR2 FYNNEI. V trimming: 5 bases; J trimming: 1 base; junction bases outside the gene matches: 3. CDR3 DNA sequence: TGTGCCAGCAGTCATGACAGGGGTAACTATGGCTACACCTTC. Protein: CASSHDRGNYGYTF.

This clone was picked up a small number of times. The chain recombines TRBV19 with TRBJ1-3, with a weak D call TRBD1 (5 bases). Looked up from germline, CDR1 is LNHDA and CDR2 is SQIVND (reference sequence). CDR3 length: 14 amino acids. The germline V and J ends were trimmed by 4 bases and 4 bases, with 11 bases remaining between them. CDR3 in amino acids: CASSTRGDGNTIYF. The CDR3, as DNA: TGTGCCAGTAGTACCCGGGGGGACGGAAACACCATATATTTT.